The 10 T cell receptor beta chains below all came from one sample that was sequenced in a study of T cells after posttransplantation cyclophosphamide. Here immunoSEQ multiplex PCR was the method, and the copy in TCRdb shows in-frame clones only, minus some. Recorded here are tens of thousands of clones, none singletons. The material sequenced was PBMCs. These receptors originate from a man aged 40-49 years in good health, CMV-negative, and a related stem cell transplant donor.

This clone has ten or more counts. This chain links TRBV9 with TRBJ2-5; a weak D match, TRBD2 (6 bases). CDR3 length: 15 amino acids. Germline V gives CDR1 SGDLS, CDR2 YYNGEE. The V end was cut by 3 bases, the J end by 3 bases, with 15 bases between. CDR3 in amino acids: CASSARGGREETQYF. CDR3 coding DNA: TGTGCCAGCAGCGCGAGAGGAGGGCGAGAAGAGACCCAGTACTTC.

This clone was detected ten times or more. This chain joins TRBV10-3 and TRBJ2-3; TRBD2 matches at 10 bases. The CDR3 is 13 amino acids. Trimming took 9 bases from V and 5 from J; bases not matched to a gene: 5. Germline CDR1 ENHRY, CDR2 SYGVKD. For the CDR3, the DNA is TGTGCCATGGGAGCGGGAGGGGGAGATACGCAGTATTTT. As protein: CAMGAGGGDTQYF.

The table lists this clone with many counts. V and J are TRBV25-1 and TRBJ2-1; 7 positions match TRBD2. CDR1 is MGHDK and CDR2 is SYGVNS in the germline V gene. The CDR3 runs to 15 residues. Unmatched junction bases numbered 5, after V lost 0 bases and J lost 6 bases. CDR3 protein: CASSEYLASGNEQFF. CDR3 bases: TGTGCCAGCAGTGAATATTTAGCTAGCGGCAATGAGCAGTTCTTC.

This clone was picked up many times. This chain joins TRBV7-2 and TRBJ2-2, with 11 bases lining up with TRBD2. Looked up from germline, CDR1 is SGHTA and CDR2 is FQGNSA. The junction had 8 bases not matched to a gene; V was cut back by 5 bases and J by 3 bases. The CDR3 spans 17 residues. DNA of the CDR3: TGTGCCAGCAGCGTAACTAGCGGGAGCTTAGACACCGGGGAGCTGTTTTTT. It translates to CASSVTSGSLDTGELFF.

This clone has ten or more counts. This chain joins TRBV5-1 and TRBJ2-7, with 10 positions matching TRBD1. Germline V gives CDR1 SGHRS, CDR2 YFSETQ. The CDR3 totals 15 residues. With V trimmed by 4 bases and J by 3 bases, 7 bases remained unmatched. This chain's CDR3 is CASSPWTGGGYEQYF. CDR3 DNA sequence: TGCGCCAGCAGCCCATGGACAGGGGGGGGCTACGAGCAGTACTTC.

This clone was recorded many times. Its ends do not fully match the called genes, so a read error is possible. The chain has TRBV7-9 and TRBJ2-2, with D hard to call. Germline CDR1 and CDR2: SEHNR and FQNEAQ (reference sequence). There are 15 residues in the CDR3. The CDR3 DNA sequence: TGTGCCAGCAACTTAGACCTAGACCCCAACGGGGAGCTGTTTTTT. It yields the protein CASNLDLDPNGELFF.

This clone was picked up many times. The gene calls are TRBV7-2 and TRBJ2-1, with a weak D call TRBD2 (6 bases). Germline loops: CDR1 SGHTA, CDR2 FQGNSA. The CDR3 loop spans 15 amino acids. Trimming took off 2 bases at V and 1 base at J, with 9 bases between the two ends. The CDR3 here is CASSLYSGSYNEQFF. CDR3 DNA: TGTGCCAGCAGCTTATATAGCGGATCCTACAATGAGCAGTTCTTC.

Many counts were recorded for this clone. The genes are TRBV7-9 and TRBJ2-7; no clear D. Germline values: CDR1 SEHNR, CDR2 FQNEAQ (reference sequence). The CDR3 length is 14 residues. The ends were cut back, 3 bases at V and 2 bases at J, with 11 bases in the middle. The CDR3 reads CASSLTGSTYEQYF. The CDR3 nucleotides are TGTGCCAGCAGCTTGACCGGTAGCACCTACGAGCAGTACTTC.

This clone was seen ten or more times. The CDR3 is CAWSLLAGASYEQYF. Here the CDR3 DNA reads TGTGCCTGGAGTCTCCTAGCGGGGGCCTCCTACGAGCAGTACTTC. V is TRBV30 and J is TRBJ2-7; 10 bases agree with TRBD2. J lost 0 bases, V lost 2 bases, and 4 bases had no gene match. There are 15 residues in the CDR3. Germline CDR1 is GTSNPN and CDR2 is SVGIG (reference sequence).

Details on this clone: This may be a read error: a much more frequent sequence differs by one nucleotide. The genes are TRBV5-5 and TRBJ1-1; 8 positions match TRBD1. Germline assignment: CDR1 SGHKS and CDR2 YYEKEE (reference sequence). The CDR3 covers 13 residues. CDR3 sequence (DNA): TGTGCCAACAGCGGGACAGGATACACTGAAGCTTTCTTT. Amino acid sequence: CANSGTGYTEAFF.